These 9 T cell receptor beta chains were sequenced from one sample in a study of Ad26.COV2.S vaccination and SARS-CoV-2 variants. Only in-frame clones appear in the TCRdb table, and some are missing; sequencing was by immunoSEQ multiplex PCR. Of hundreds of thousands of clones listed, roughly 84% are singletons. The sample's treatment: some 19 received Ad26.COV2.S at low or high dose, single or two shots; several received placebo; per-sample allocation not given. The samples date from day 63 after the first vaccine or placebo injection. This specimen was peripheral blood, taken in a trial of Ad26.COV2.S vaccine versus placebo. These receptors were obtained from a person between 18 and 60 years old who received the Ad26.COV2.S COVID-19 vaccine or a placebo.

The V gene is TRBV29-1, the J gene TRBJ2-7; tentative D call: TRBD2 (6 bases). The CDR3 is made up of 14 amino acids. Germline assignment: CDR1 SQVTM and CDR2 ANQGSEA. Trimming cost V 3 bases and J 2 bases, with 14 bases left between them. The DNA of the CDR3 is TGCAGCGTTGAGTTTGCGGGGCGCCCCTACGAGCAGTACTTC. Protein product: CSVEFAGRPYEQYF.

Here the CDR3 DNA reads TGTGCCACCGGGGGTGGCTCCTATAATTCACCCCTCCACTTT. Translated, it gives CATGGGSYNSPLHF. The rearrangement uses TRBV9 and TRBJ1-6, with a possible D match to TRBD1 (5 bases). The germline V gene has CDR1 SGDLS and CDR2 YYNGEE. The CDR3 is made up of 14 amino acids. V was pared by 9 bases and J by 0 bases, with 10 bases between.

The CDR3 region is CAWSAGGKLYGYTF. In DNA form, the CDR3 reads TGTGCCTGGAGTGCGGGGGGGAAACTCTATGGCTACACCTTC. The V and J genes are TRBV30 and TRBJ1-2, with D perhaps matching TRBD1 (5 bases). The CDR3 is 14 residues long. Germline values: CDR1 GTSNPN, CDR2 SVGIG (reference sequence). V was cut by 1 base and J by 4 bases, with 13 bases left in between.

The V gene is TRBV5-1, the J gene TRBJ2-7, with 10 bases aligning to TRBD1. V trimming: 4 bases; J trimming: 2 bases; junction bases outside the gene matches: 6. Germline V gene sequence: CDR1 SGHRS, CDR2 YFSETQ. CDR3 size: 15 residues. For the CDR3, the DNA is TGCGCCAGCAGCAGGGGACAGGGGCTACCCTACGAGCAGTACTTC. This translates into CASSRGQGLPYEQYF.

The chain recombines TRBV11-1 with TRBJ1-4, with D uncertain. Trimming took off 2 bases at V and 5 bases at J, with 6 bases between the two ends. This CDR3 has 13 amino acids. Germline V gene lookup returns CDR1 SGHAT and CDR2 FQDESV (reference sequence). The DNA of the CDR3 is TGTGCCAGCAGCTTAAGGCAGAATGAAAAACTGTTTTTT. It is translated as CASSLRQNEKLFF.

The chain employs TRBV9 and TRBJ1-1; 7 nucleotides match TRBD1. The germline V gene encodes CDR1 SGDLS and CDR2 YYNGEE. V shed 3 bases, J shed 4 bases, and the junction held 21 bases outside the gene matches. This CDR3 is 19 amino acids long. The CDR3 DNA sequence: TGTGCCAGCAGCGCAACCCTCCCCCAGACAGGGTATCGTAGCACTGAAGCTTTCTTT. It yields the protein CASSATLPQTGYRSTEAFF.

The rearrangement uses TRBV19 and TRBJ2-7, with a possible D match to TRBD1 (6 bases). V was clipped by 2 bases and J by 1 base, with 6 bases between them. The CDR3 covers 13 residues. Germline assignment: CDR1 LNHDA and CDR2 SQIVND (reference sequence). CDR3 sequence reads: CASSITGSYEQYF. In DNA, the CDR3 is TGTGCCAGTAGTATAACAGGGTCCTACGAGCAGTACTTC.

The chain has TRBV7-2 and TRBJ1-4; tentatively, D is TRBD1 (5 bases). Per the germline V gene, CDR1 is SGHTA and CDR2 is FQGNSA. With 3 bases removed from V and 7 bases from J, the gap between germline ends came to 12 bases. CDR3 length: 14 amino acids. CDR3 protein: CASSLGRVGEKLFF. The CDR3 region has the DNA TGTGCCAGCAGCTTGGGCAGGGTGGGTGAAAAACTGTTTTTT.

The chain recombines TRBV12-3 or TRBV12-4 with TRBJ2-7; TRBD1 is a possible D gene (6 bases). CDR3 size: 13 residues. V was pared by 3 bases and J by 7 bases, with 13 bases between. The DNA of the CDR3 is TGTGCCAGCAGTTTCGGCAGGGGAAGGGAGCAGTACTTC. Protein product: CASSFGRGREQYF.